These T cell receptor beta chains were read from a single sample in a study of Graves' ophthalmopathy and Graves' hyperthyroidism. One entry per CDR3 protein results from TCRdb running MiXCR on the multiplex PCR reads. The repertoire holds about 740,000 distinct CDR3 sequences, with approximately 40% as singletons. The sample consisted of peripheral blood. The source is an adult man with Graves' ophthalmopathy. Both conserved end residues are part of each CDR3. A D gene is named only where the DNA matches it firmly. Clone size appears in some rows only: once, few, many, or a class for an expanded clone.

d_call j_call v_call clone_size cdr3_aa cdr3_nt
. TRBJ1-6 TRBV29-1 . CSVLSGGNSPLHF TGCAGCGTACTAAGCGGGGGGAATTCACCCCTCCACTTT
TRBD1 TRBJ1-5 TRBV19 many CASSIDAGQGDQPQHF TGTGCCAGTAGTATAGATGCTGGACAGGGGGATCAGCCCCAGCATTTT
TRBD1 TRBJ2-2 TRBV24-1 . CATNPGTGGTGELFF TGTGCCACCAATCCCGGGACAGGGGGCACCGGGGAGCTGTTTTTT
. TRBJ2-7 TRBV2 . CASSGDTTVHEQYF TGTGCCAGCAGCGGGGACACAACCGTCCACGAGCAGTACTTC
TRBD1 TRBJ1-2 TRBV20-1 . CSAPTGVNYGYTF TGCAGTGCCCCAACAGGGGTAAACTATGGCTACACCTTC
TRBD1 TRBJ1-1 TRBV2 . CASLRGTANTEAFF TGTGCCAGCCTCAGGGGGACCGCGAACACTGAAGCTTTCTTT
TRBD1 TRBJ1-2 TRBV4-3 . CASSHRHRGQGAGGYTF TGCGCCAGCAGCCACCGACACCGGGGACAGGGGGCAGGTGGCTACACCTTC
. TRBJ1-5 TRBV20-1 . CSAPRGQTRNQPQHF TGCAGTGCTCCGCGCGGACAGACCCGCAATCAGCCCCAGCATTTT
. TRBJ1-2 TRBV19 . CASSAAQGDYGYTF TGTGCCAGTAGTGCCGCACAGGGAGACTATGGCTACACCTTC
TRBD2 TRBJ2-7 TRBV20-1 few CSARPGLAEYEQYF TGCAGTGCCCGACCGGGACTAGCGGAATACGAGCAGTACTTC
. TRBJ1-4 TRBV7-2 few CASSSTGTMFF TGTGCCAGCAGCTCCACCGGGACAATGTTTTTT
. TRBJ2-2 TRBV16 . CASSQSTINTGELFF TGTGCCAGCAGCCAATCCACGATAAACACCGGGGAGCTGTTTTTT
. TRBJ2-7 TRBV11-2 . CASSPIGYEQYF TGTGCCAGCAGCCCCATCGGCTACGAGCAGTACTTC
TRBD1 TRBJ1-2 TRBV15 . CATSSGWDRGNYGYTF TGTGCCACCAGCAGTGGCTGGGACAGGGGTAACTATGGCTACACCTTC
. TRBJ1-6 TRBV9 few CASFRAGTNSPLHF TGTGCCAGTTTCCGTGCAGGGACGAATTCACCCCTCCACTTT
. TRBJ1-1 TRBV9 many CASSARQQMNTEAFF TGTGCCAGCAGCGCGAGACAGCAGATGAACACTGAAGCTTTCTTT
. TRBJ1-1 TRBV2 many CASTRTNTEAFF TGTGCCAGCACCCGGACGAACACTGAAGCTTTCTTT
TRBD1 TRBJ1-4 TRBV25-1 many CASSDLTGGLGEKLFF TGTGCCAGCAGTGATTTAACAGGGGGTTTGGGTGAAAAACTGTTTTTT
TRBD1 TRBJ2-7 TRBV2 . CASSQGEHEQYF TGTGCCAGCAGCCAGGGGGAACACGAGCAGTACTTC
TRBD1 TRBJ1-6 TRBV9 many CASSEGTGIDNSPLHF TGTGCCAGCAGCGAGGGGACAGGGATCGATAATTCACCCCTCCACTTT
TRBD2 TRBJ2-7 TRBV13 . CASSSQKTSGRDEQYF TGTGCCAGCAGCTCCCAGAAAACTAGCGGAAGGGACGAGCAGTACTTC
. TRBJ1-4 TRBV14 . CASSQGQEPTNEKLFF TGTGCCAGCAGCCAAGGACAGGAGCCGACTAATGAAAAACTGTTTTTT
TRBD1 TRBJ2-7 TRBV25-1 . CASSQDRGYEQCF TGCGCCAGCAGCCAAGACAGGGGGTACGAGCAGTGCTTC
. TRBJ2-7 TRBV6-5 once CASRTGTRDEQYF TGTGCCAGCAGAACAGGGACCCGGGACGAGCAGTACTTC
TRBD2 TRBJ2-7 TRBV5-4 . CASRNHGTSANYEQYF TGTGCCAGCAGGAACCACGGGACTAGCGCTAACTACGAGCAGTACTTC